The 22 T cell receptor beta chains below come from one sample, sequenced in a study of blood T cells in healthy people across ages. The second PCR ran roughly 6 to 11 cycles with a sample-barcoded 5' primer and J-beta primers. MiXCR, run by TCRdb on the 5' RACE reads, gives a single entry per CDR3 protein. This sample has over a million distinct CDR3 sequences; approximately 26% occur once, and the top ten carry approximately 0.7%. These sequences were also reported in another study, on T cells of mothers and their children.

Sequencing used blood. Every receptor here comes from a girl between 2 and 10 years old in good health.

J is TRBJ2-5 and V is TRBV28; 7 positions agree with TRBD1. The end of the DNA aligns better with TRBJ2-1, so the J call may be wrong. Germline CDR1 MDHEN, CDR2 SYDVKM. The CDR3 covers 12 residues. The CDR3 DNA follows: TGTGCCAGCATCGACAGGGTCAATGAGCAGTTCTTC. It is translated as CASIDRVNEQFF.

There are a few counts of this clonotype. The gene calls are TRBV7-2 and TRBJ2-5; tentative D call: TRBD2 (5 bases). Deletions cut 2 bases from V and 1 base from J, with 14 bases between. The length of the CDR3 is 16 residues. CDR1 SGHTA and CDR2 FQGNSA come from the germline V gene. For the CDR3, the DNA is TGTGCCAGCAGCTTATTATCCAGCGGACTCCAAGAGACCCAGTACTTC. Its protein is CASSLLSSGLQETQYF.

The chain links TRBV11-3 to TRBJ2-5, with D perhaps TRBD2 (5 bases). Gene TRBJ2-7 matches the end of the DNA better, so the J call may be wrong. The CDR3 is 15 amino acids. Germline-derived CDR1 and CDR2 are SGHNT and YENEEA. The CDR3 reads CASSLLEGEMGEQYF. The DNA of the CDR3 is TGTGCCAGCAGCTTACTCGAGGGAGAAATGGGCGAGCAGTACTTC.

This clonotype showed up just a few times. V is TRBV15 and J is TRBJ2-1; TRBD1 might be the D (6 bases). The CDR3 is 14 amino acids. V lost 5 bases and J lost 4, with 12 bases in between. Germline V gene data show CDR1 as LNHNV and CDR2 as YYDKDF (reference sequence). CDR3 amino acids: CATSSRDTYNEQFF. The CDR3 DNA reads TGTGCCACCAGCTCCCGGGACACTTACAATGAGCAGTTCTTC.

This rearrangement joins TRBV9 to TRBJ1-1, with 9 nucleotides matching TRBD1. The ends lost 3 bases at V and 1 base at J; junction bases unmatched: 4. Germline assignment: CDR1 SGDLS and CDR2 YYNGEE. This CDR3 is 15 amino acids long. This CDR3 reads CASSAWTGANTEAFF. CDR3 coding DNA: TGTGCCAGCAGCGCCTGGACAGGGGCGAACACTGAAGCTTTCTTT.

This clonotype was picked up many times. A junction end diverges from the germline sequence, so it may reflect a read error. The V call is TRBV5-1, the J call TRBJ1-5; no reliable D call. The CDR3 runs to 14 residues. Germline assignment: CDR1 SGHRS and CDR2 YFSETQ. In DNA form, the CDR3 reads TGTGCCAGCAGCTTAGAGGGAGCGGATCAGCCCCAGCATTTT. Translation: CASSLEGADQPQHF.

About this clonotype: The junction shows a germline mismatch at one end, possibly a read error. This chain links TRBV12-3 or TRBV12-4 with TRBJ2-5; possible D gene TRBD2, 5 bases. This CDR3 is 12 amino acids long. DNA for the CDR3: TGTGCCAGCAGTCTTTCTGGGGAGACCCAGCACTTC. This gives the protein CASSLSGETQHF.

Only a few counts were recorded for this clonotype. This sequence joins TRBV4-3 and TRBJ2-4, with 12 bases matching TRBD1. With V trimmed by 1 base and J by 7 bases, 8 bases remained unmatched. The CDR3 length is 17 residues. CDR1 and CDR2 (germline): LGHNA, YSLEER. In DNA, the CDR3 is TGCGCCAGCAGCCAAGGAGGGACAGGGGGCGCGTTGAACATTCAGTACTTC. This codes for CASSQGGTGGALNIQYF.

This rearrangement joins TRBV9 to TRBJ1-2, with a possible D match to TRBD1 (6 bases). CDR1 SGDLS and CDR2 YYNGEE come from the germline V gene. Trimming removed 4 bases from V and 7 bases from J, with 14 bases in between. The CDR3 contains 13 residues. CDR3 amino acids: CASSPGDKPGYTF. The CDR3 nucleotides read TGTGCCAGCAGCCCAGGGGACAAGCCTGGCTACACCTTC.

V is TRBV6-5 and J is TRBJ2-1; D is perhaps TRBD1 (6 bases). Germline V gene lookup returns CDR1 MNHEY and CDR2 SVGAGI. CDR3 length: 18 residues. The germline V and J ends were trimmed by 2 bases and 5 bases, with 22 bases remaining between them. CDR3 sequence (DNA): TGTGCCAGCAGTTACACCCAGGGGCCTACCCCATTTGACAATGAGCAGTTCTTC. Its protein product is CASSYTQGPTPFDNEQFF.

The rearrangement joins TRBV20-1 to TRBJ2-5; 9 bases map to TRBD2. V was pared by 3 bases and J by 5 bases, with 10 bases of the junction left unmatched. Germline V CDR1 and CDR2: DFQATT, SNEGSKA (reference sequence). The CDR3 sequence is 15 residues long. The DNA of the CDR3 is TGCAGTGCTAGTGCCGGGACTAGCTTTTGGGAGACCCAGTACTTC. Translation: CSASAGTSFWETQYF.

This clonotype came up a few times. The chain employs TRBV6-5 and TRBJ1-5; D possibly corresponds to TRBD1 (6 bases). The V gene's germline CDR1 is MNHEY and CDR2 SVGAGI. Trimming shortened V by 6 bases and J by 7 bases, and 16 bases separated the two germline ends. CDR3 length: 14 amino acids. CDR3 nucleotide sequence: TGTGCCAGCAGCCCGTCAGGGGAGGGACAGCCCCAGCATTTT. It is translated as CASSPSGEGQPQHF.

This clonotype has more than one count but fewer than ten. V is TRBV7-2 and J is TRBJ1-6; TRBD1 matches 7 bases. Per germline, CDR1 SGHTA and CDR2 FQGNSA. The CDR3 sequence is 15 residues long. V gave up 5 bases and J gave up 9 bases; unmatched junction bases: 10. The CDR3 nucleotides read TGTGCCAGCAGCCTACGACAGGGAGCCATTTCACCCCTCCACTTT. Encoded protein: CASSLRQGAISPLHF.

This chain joins TRBV9 and TRBJ1-2; 8 positions match TRBD1. Germline V gene sequence: CDR1 SGDLS, CDR2 YYNGEE. Trimming at V came to 3 bases and at J to 8 bases, leaving 9 bases not matched to a gene. The CDR3 is 14 residues long. CDR3: CASSGTGSKQGYTF. CDR3 sequence (DNA): TGTGCCAGCAGCGGGACAGGGTCGAAGCAAGGCTACACCTTC.

The chain is built from TRBV20-1 and TRBJ2-5, with 14 nucleotides matching TRBD2. Germline V CDR1 and CDR2: DFQATT, SNEGSKA (reference sequence). J was trimmed by 3 bases and V by 2 bases; bases with no gene match: 11. CDR3 length equals 18 residues. This CDR3 is CSARPGLAGATGKETQYF. CDR3 coding DNA: TGCAGTGCTAGACCGGGACTAGCGGGAGCAACGGGAAAAGAGACCCAGTACTTC.

This clonotype was counted many times. The genes are TRBV4-3 and TRBJ1-6; D unresolved. Germline assignment: CDR1 LGHNA and CDR2 YSLEER. V was cut by 3 bases and J by 10 bases, with 16 bases left in between. The CDR3 consists of 15 residues. This CDR3 is CASSQNAGPESPLHF. The CDR3 DNA reads as TGCGCCAGCAGCCAGAACGCGGGCCCGGAGTCACCCCTCCACTTT.

This chain links TRBV20-1 with TRBJ1-4, with TRBD1 as a possible D gene (6 bases). The CDR3 has 13 amino acids. The ends were cut back, 3 bases at V and 5 bases at J, with 10 bases in the middle. Germline V gives CDR1 DFQATT, CDR2 SNEGSKA (reference sequence). DNA of the CDR3: TGCAGTGCTAGGGACAGTGACAATGAAAAACTGTTTTTT. Its protein product is CSARDSDNEKLFF.

This clonotype was seen more than once but under ten times. J is TRBJ2-5 and V is TRBV10-2, with 8 bases identical to TRBD2. Near its end, the DNA agrees better with TRBJ2-7, so the J call may be wrong. The germline gives CDR1 WSHSY, CDR2 SAAADI. The CDR3 sequence is 15 residues long. Written as DNA, the CDR3 is TGCGCCAGCATAGAAAGACTAGCGCACTCCTACGAGCAGTACTTC. This translates into CASIERLAHSYEQYF.

The V call is TRBV19, the J call TRBJ2-5, with D uncertain. The end of the DNA aligns better with TRBJ2-1, so the J call may be wrong. The germline CDR1 and CDR2 sequences are LNHDA and SQIVND (reference sequence). CDR3 length equals 13 residues. The CDR3 protein is CASSMIALGEQFF. CDR3 bases: TGTGCCAGTAGTATGATAGCTTTAGGGGAGCAGTTCTTC.

Notes on this clonotype: A single base separates this from a much larger clone, so it may be a read error. The V call is TRBV7-3, the J call TRBJ2-5, with 10 positions matching TRBD2. J gave up 5 bases and V 6 bases, and 9 bases lay outside the gene matches. From germline, CDR1 is SGHTA and CDR2 FQGTGA. This CDR3 is 15 amino acids long. Written as DNA, the CDR3 is TGTGCCAGCAGTTTCGCAGCGGGAGGGATGGAGACCCAGTACTTC. Protein product: CASSFAAGGMETQYF.

This clonotype occurred many times. The V and J genes are TRBV2 and TRBJ2-7; a weak D match, TRBD2 (5 bases). V gave up 6 bases and J gave up 0 bases, with 9 bases separating them. The length of the CDR3 is 13 residues. Germline V gives CDR1 SNHLY, CDR2 FYNNEI. CDR3 nucleotide sequence: TGTGCCAGCAGGTCGGGGAACTCCTACGAGCAGTACTTC. This translates into CASRSGNSYEQYF.

The sample holds a few counts of this clonotype. The genes are TRBV20-1 and TRBJ2-5; D is uncertain. Germline V gives CDR1 DFQATT, CDR2 SNEGSKA (reference sequence). Trimming took off 6 bases at V and 3 bases at J, with 11 bases between the two ends. The CDR3 consists of 12 residues. The CDR3 DNA reads as TGCAGTGCGCATTATGGAGAAGAGACCCAGTACTTC. The encoded protein is CSAHYGEETQYF.